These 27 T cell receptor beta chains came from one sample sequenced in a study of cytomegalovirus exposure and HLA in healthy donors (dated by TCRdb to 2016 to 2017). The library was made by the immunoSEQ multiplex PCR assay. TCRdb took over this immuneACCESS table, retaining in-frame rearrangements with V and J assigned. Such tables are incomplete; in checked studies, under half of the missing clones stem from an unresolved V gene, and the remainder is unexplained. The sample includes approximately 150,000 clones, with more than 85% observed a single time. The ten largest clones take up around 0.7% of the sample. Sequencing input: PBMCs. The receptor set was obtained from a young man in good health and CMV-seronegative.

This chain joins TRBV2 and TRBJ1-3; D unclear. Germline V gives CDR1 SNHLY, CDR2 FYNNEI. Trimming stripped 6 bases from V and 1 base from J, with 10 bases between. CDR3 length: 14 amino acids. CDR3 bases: TGTGCCAGCAGAGACACCTCGTCTGGAAACACCATATATTTT. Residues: CASRDTSSGNTIYF.

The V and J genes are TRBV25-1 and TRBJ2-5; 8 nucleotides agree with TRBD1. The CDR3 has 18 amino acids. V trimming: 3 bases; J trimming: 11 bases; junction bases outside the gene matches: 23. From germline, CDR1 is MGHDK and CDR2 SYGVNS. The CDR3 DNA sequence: TGTGCCAGCAGTGACCCCCCCCGGGACAGGAGTCCAAGAGAGGGGCAGTACTTC. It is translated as CASSDPPRDRSPREGQYF.

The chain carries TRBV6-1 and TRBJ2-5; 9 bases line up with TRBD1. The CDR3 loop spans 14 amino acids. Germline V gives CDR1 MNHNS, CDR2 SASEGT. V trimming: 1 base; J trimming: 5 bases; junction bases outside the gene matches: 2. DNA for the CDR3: TGTGCCAGCAGTGAAGTAGGACAGGGGGAGACCCAGTACTTC. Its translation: CASSEVGQGETQYF.

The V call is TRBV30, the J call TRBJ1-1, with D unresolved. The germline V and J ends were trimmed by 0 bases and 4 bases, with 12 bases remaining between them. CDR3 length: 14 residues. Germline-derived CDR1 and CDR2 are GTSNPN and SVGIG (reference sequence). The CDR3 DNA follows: TGTGCCTGGAGTGTAAGTCGGGTAGGCACTGAAGCTTTCTTT. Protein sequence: CAWSVSRVGTEAFF.

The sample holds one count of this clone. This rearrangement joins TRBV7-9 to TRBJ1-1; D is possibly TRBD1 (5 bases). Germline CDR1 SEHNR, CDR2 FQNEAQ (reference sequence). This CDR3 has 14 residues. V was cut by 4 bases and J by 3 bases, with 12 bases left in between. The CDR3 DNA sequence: TGTGCCAGCAGCTACCTCCAGGGTGACACTGAAGCTTTCTTT. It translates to CASSYLQGDTEAFF.

CDR3 DNA: TGTGCCAGCAGTGAAAGGGGTTATCAGCCCCAGCATTTT. This sequence encodes CASSERGYQPQHF. The rearrangement links TRBV2 to TRBJ1-5; tentative D call: TRBD1 (5 bases). Per germline, CDR1 SNHLY and CDR2 FYNNEI. V was shortened by 2 bases and J by 5 bases, with 7 bases between the two germline ends. The CDR3 spans 13 residues.

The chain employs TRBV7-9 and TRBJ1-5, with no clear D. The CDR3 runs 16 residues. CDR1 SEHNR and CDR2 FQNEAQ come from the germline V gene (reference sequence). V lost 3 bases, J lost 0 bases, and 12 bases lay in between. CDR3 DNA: TGTGCCAGCAGCTTTGCCGGGGTAGGTAGCAATCAGCCCCAGCATTTT. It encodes CASSFAGVGSNQPQHF. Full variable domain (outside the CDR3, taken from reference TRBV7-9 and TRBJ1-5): DTGVSQNPRHKITKRGQNVTFRCDPISEHNRLYWYRQTLGQGPEFLTYFQNEAQLEKSRLLSDRFSAERPKGSFSTLEIQRTEQGDSAMYLCASSFAGVGSNQPQHFGDGTRLSIL.

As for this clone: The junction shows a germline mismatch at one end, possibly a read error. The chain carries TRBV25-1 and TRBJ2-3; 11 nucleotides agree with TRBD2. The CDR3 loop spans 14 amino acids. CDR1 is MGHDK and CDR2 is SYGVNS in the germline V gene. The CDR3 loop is CASSEYDPSGGSIF. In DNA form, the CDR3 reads TGTGCCAGCAGTGAATATGATCCTAGCGGGGGGAGTATTTTT.

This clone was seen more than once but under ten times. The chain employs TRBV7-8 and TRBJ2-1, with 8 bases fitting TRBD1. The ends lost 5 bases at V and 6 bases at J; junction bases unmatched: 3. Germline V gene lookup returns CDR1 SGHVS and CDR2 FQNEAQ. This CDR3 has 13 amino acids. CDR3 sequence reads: CASSLDRGNEQFF. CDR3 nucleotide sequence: TGTGCCAGCAGCCTAGACAGGGGCAATGAGCAGTTCTTC.

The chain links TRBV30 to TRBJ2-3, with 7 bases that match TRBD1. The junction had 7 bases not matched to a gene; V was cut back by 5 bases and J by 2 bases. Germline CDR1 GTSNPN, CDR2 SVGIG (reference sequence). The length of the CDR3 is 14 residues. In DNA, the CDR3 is TGTGCCTGGCGACAGGGCCAAAACACAGATACGCAGTATTTT. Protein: CAWRQGQNTDTQYF. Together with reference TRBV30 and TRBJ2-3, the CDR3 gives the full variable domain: SQTIHQWPATLVQPVGSPLSLECTVEGTSNPNLYWYRQAAGRGLQLLFYSVGIGQISSEVPQNLSASRPQDRQFILSSKKLLLSDSGFYLCAWRQGQNTDTQYFGPGTRLTVL.

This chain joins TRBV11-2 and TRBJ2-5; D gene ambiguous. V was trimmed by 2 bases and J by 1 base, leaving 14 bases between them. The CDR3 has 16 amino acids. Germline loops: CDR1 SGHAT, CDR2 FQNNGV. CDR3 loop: CASSLFLAAGQETQYF. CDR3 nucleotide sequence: TGTGCCAGCAGCTTATTCTTAGCTGCCGGCCAAGAGACCCAGTACTTC.

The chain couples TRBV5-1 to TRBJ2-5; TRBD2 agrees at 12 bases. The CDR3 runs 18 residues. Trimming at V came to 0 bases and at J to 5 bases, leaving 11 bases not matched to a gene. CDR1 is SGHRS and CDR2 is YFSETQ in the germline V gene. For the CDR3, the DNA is TGCGCCAGCAGCTTGGCTCACCTAGCGGGAGGGCCGCGTGAGACCCAGTACTTC. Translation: CASSLAHLAGGPRETQYF.

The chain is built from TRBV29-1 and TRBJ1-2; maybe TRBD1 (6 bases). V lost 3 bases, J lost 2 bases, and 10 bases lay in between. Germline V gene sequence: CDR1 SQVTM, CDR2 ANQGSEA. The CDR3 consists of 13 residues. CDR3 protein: CSVDPGHNYGYTF. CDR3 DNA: TGCAGCGTTGACCCGGGACACAACTATGGCTACACCTTC.

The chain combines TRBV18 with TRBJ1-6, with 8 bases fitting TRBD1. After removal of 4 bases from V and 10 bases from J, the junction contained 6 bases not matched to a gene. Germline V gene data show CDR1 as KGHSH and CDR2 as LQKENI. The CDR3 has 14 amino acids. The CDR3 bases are TGTGCCAGCTCACAGACAGGGGTTGAATCACCCCTCCACTTT. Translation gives CASSQTGVESPLHF.

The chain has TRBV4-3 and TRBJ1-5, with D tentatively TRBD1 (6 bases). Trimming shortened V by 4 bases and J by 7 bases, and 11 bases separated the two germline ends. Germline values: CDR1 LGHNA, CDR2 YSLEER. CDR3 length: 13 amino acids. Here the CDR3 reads CASSRNRDQPQHF. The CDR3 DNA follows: TGCGCCAGCAGCCGGAACAGGGACCAGCCCCAGCATTTT.

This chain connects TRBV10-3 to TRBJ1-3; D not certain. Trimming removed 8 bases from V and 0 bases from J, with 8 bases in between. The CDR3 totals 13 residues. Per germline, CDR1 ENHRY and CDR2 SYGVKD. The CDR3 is CAILEDSGNTIYF. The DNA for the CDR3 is TGTGCCATCTTGGAGGACTCTGGAAACACCATATATTTT.

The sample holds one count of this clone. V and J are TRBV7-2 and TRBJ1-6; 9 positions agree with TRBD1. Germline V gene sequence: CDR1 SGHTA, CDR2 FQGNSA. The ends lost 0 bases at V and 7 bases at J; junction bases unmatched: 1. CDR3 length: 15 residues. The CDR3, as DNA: TGTGCCAGCAGCTTAGCGGGGACAGGGAATTCACCCCTCCACTTT. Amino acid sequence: CASSLAGTGNSPLHF.

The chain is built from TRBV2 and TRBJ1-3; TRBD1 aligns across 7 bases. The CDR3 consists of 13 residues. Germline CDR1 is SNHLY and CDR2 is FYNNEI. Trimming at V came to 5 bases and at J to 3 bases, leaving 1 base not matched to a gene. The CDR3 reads CASSNRGGNTIYF. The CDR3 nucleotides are TGTGCCAGCAGTAACAGGGGTGGAAACACCATATATTTT.

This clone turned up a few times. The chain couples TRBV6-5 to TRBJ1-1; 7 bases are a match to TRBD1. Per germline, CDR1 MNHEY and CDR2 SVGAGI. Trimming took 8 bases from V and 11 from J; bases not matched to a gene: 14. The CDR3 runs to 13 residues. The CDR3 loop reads CASPGQAIPGAFF. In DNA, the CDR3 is TGTGCCAGCCCCGGACAGGCCATCCCCGGGGCTTTCTTT.

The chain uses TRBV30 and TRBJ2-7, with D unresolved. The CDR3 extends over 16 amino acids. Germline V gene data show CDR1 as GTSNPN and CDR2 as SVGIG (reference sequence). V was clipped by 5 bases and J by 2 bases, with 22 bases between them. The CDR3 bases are TGTGCCTGGCCCAACGGTGGGCCACATCTCCCCTACGAGCAGTACTTC. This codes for CAWPNGGPHLPYEQYF. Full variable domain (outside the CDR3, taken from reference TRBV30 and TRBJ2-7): SQTIHQWPATLVQPVGSPLSLECTVEGTSNPNLYWYRQAAGRGLQLLFYSVGIGQISSEVPQNLSASRPQDRQFILSSKKLLLSDSGFYLCAWPNGGPHLPYEQYFGPGTRLTVT.

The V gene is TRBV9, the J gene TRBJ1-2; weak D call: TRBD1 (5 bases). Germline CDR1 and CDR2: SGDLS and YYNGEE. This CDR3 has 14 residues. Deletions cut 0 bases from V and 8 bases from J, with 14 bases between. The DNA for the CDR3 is TGTGCCAGCAGCGTAGAATTGCAGGGTCAAGGCTACACCTTC. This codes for CASSVELQGQGYTF.

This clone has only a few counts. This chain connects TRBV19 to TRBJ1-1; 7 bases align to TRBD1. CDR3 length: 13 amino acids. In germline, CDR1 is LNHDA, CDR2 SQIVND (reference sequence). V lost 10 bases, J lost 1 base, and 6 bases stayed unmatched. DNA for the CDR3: TGTGCCACCGAGACAGGGACGAACACTGAAGCTTTCTTT. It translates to CATETGTNTEAFF.

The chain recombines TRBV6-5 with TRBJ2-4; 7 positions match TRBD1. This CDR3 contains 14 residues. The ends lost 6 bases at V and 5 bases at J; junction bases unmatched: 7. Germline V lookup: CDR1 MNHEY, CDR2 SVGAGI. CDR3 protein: CASSYTGAQNIQYF. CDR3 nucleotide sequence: TGTGCCAGCAGCTATACAGGGGCCCAAAACATTCAGTACTTC.

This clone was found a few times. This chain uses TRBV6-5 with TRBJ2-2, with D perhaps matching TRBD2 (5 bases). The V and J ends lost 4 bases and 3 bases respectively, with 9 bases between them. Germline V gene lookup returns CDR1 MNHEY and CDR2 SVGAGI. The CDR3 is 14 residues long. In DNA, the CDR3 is TGTGCCAGCAGTTTCGGGGAGTACACCGGGGAGCTGTTTTTT. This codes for CASSFGEYTGELFF.

The CDR3 is CASSSGTGNYQPQHF. The CDR3 bases are TGTGCCAGCAGCTCCGGGACAGGGAATTATCAGCCCCAGCATTTT. The V and J genes are TRBV6-5 and TRBJ1-5; 9 bases are shared with TRBD1. This CDR3 region has 15 residues. V dropped 6 bases and J dropped 5; count of bases not matched to a gene: 8. Per the germline V gene, CDR1 is MNHEY and CDR2 is SVGAGI.

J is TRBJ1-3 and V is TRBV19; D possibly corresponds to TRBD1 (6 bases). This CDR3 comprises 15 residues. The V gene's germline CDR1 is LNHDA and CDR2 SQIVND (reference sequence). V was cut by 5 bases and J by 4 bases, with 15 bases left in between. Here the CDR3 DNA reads TGTGCCAGTAGTTTCGAGGGGGTCGGCGGAAACACCATATATTTT. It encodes CASSFEGVGGNTIYF. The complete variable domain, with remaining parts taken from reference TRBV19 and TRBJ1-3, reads DGGITQSPKYLFRKEGQNVTLSCEQNLNHDAMYWYRQDPGQGLRLIYYSQIVNDFQKGDIAEGYSVSREKKESFPLTVTSAQKNPTAFYLCASSFEGVGGNTIYFGEGSWLTVV.

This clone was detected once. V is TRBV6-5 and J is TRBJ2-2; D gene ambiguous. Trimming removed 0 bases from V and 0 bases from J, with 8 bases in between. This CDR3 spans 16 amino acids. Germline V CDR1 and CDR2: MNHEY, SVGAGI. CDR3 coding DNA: TGTGCCAGCAGTTACTCTCCGGAGTCGAACACCGGGGAGCTGTTTTTT. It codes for CASSYSPESNTGELFF.